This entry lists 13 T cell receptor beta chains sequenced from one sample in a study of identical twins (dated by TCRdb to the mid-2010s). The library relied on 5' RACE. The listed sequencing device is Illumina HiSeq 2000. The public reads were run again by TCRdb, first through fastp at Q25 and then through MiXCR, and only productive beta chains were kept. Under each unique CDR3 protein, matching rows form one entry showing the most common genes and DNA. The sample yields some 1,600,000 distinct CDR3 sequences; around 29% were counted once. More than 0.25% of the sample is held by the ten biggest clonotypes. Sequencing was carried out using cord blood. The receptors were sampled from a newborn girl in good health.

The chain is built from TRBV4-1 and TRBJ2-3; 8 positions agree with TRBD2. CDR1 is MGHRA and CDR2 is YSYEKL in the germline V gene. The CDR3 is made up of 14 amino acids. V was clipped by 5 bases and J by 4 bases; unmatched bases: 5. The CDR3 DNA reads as TGCGCCAGCAGCGGGACTAGAGCTTCAGATACGCAGTATTTT. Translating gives CASSGTRASDTQYF.

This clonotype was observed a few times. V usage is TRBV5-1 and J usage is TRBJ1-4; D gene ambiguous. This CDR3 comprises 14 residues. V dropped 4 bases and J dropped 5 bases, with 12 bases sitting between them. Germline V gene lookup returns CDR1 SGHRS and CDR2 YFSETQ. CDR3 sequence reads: CASSMDGRNEKLFF. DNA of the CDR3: TGCGCCAGCAGCATGGACGGCAGAAATGAAAAACTGTTTTTT.

CDR3 nucleotide sequence: TGCGCCAGCAGCGGGAGCGAGTACAATGAGCAGTACTTC. Translation gives CASSGSEYNEQYF. The J gene is TRBJ2-1, the V gene TRBV5-1; possible D gene TRBD2, 5 bases. Judging by the DNA end, TRBJ2-7 fits better; the J call may be wrong. The CDR3 contains 13 residues. Germline CDR1 and CDR2: SGHRS and YFSETQ.

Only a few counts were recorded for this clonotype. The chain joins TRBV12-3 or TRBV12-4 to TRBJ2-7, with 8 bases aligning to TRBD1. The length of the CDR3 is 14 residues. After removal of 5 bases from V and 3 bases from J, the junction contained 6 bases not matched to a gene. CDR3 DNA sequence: TGTGCCAGCAGTCCGGAAGGACAGGGCTACGAGCAGTACTTC. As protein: CASSPEGQGYEQYF.

Here the CDR3 reads CASSGGQGRADTQYF. As DNA, the CDR3 is TGTGCCAGCAGTGGAGGACAGGGGCGTGCAGATACGCAGTATTTT. The chain is built from TRBV2 and TRBJ2-3; 9 positions match TRBD1. This CDR3 has 15 amino acids. The ends lost 4 bases at V and 4 bases at J; junction bases unmatched: 6. CDR1 SNHLY and CDR2 FYNNEI come from the germline V gene.

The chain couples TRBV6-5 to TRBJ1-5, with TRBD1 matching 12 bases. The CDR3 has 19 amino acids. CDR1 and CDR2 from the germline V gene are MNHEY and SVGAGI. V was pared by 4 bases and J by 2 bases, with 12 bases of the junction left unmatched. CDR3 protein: CASSSIGDRGLGGNQPQHF. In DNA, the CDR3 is TGTGCCAGCAGTTCCATTGGGGACAGGGGGCTGGGAGGCAATCAGCCCCAGCATTTT.

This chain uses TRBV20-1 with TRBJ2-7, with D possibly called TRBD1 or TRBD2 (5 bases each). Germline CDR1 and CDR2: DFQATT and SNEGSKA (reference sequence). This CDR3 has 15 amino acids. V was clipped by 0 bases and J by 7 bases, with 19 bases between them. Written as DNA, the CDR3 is TGCAGTGCTAGAGATCTGGGGACCCACTTTTCTGAGCAGTACTTC. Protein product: CSARDLGTHFSEQYF.

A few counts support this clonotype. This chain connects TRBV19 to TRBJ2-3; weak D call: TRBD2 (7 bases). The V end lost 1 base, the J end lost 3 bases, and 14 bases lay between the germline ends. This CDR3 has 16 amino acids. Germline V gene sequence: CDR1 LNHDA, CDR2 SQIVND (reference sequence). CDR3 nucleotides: TGTGCCAGTAGTATAGCCCCCGGGGGGCTGACAGATACGCAGTATTTT. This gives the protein CASSIAPGGLTDTQYF. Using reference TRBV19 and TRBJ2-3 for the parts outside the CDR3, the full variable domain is DGGITQSPKYLFRKEGQNVTLSCEQNLNHDAMYWYRQDPGQGLRLIYYSQIVNDFQKGDIAEGYSVSREKKESFPLTVTSAQKNPTAFYLCASSIAPGGLTDTQYFGPGTRLTVL.

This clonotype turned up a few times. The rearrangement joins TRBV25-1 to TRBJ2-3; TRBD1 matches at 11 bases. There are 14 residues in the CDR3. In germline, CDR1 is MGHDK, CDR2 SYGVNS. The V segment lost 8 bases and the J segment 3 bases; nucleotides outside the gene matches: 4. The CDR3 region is CASERDRGTDTQYF. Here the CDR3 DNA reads TGTGCCAGCGAACGGGACAGGGGGACAGATACGCAGTATTTT. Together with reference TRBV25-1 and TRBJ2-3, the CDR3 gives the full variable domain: EADIYQTPRYLVIGTGKKITLECSQTMGHDKMYWYQQDPGMELHLIHYSYGVNSTEKGDLSSESTVSRIRTEHFPLTLESARPSHTSQYLCASERDRGTDTQYFGPGTRLTVL.

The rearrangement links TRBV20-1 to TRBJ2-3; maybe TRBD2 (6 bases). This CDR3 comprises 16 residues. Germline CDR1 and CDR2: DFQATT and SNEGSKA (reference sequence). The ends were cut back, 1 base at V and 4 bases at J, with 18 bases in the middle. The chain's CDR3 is CSARAAGLLSADTQYF. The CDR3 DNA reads TGCAGTGCTAGAGCGGCGGGGCTGCTTAGCGCAGATACGCAGTATTTT.

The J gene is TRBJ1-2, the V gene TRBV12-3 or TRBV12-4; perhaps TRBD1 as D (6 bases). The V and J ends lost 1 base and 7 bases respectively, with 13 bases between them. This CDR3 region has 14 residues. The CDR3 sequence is CASSLGRGMVGYTF. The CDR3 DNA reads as TGTGCCAGCAGTTTAGGGAGGGGGATGGTTGGCTACACCTTC.

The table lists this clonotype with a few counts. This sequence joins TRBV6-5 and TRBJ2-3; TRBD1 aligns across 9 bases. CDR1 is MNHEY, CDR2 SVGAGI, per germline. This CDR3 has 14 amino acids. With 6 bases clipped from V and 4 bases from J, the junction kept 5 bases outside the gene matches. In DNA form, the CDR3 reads TGTGCCAGCAGACCGACAGGGGGGGCAGATACGCAGTATTTT. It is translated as CASRPTGGADTQYF.

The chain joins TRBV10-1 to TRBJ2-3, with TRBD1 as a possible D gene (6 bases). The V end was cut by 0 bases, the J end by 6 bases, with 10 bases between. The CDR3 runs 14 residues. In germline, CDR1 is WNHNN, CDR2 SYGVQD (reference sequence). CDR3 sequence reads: CASSESTGMDTQYF. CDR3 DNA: TGCGCCAGCAGTGAGTCTACAGGGATGGATACGCAGTATTTT.